The 3 T cell receptor beta chains below were found in one sample sequenced in a study of OX40 agonist ivuxolimab in advanced cancers. Assay used: immunoSEQ multiplex PCR; TCRdb lists only in-frame clones, some missing. The sample carries roughly 90,000 clones, around 88% recorded once. This sample comprised CD4+ or CD8+ T cells sorted from blood, obtained in a trial of the OX40 agonist ivuxolimab. These TCRs come from an adult with an advanced solid tumor such as melanoma, head and neck, liver or kidney cancer.

This clone was observed a single time. The V gene is TRBV5-5, the J gene TRBJ2-5, with 7 bases lining up with TRBD2. Germline CDR1 is SGHKS and CDR2 is YYEKEE (reference sequence). The CDR3 has 14 residues. With 5 bases clipped from V and 2 bases from J, the junction kept 6 bases outside the gene matches. The CDR3 sequence: CASSRLAGQETQYF. The CDR3 DNA reads TGTGCCAGCAGTCGACTAGCAGGTCAAGAGACCCAGTACTTC.

V is TRBV5-1 and J is TRBJ2-3; 8 nucleotides line up with TRBD1. Germline values: CDR1 SGHRS, CDR2 YFSETQ. This CDR3 region has 15 residues. J was trimmed by 2 bases and V by 4 bases; bases with no gene match: 6. The CDR3 is CASSGGQVHTDTQYF. The CDR3, as DNA: TGCGCCAGCAGCGGGGGACAGGTCCACACAGATACGCAGTATTTT.

V gene TRBV4-1 combines with J gene TRBJ1-6, with 9 bases that match TRBD1. Trimming at V came to 4 bases and at J to 7 bases, leaving 8 bases not matched to a gene. There are 16 residues in the CDR3. The germline V gene has CDR1 MGHRA and CDR2 YSYEKL. CDR3 in DNA: TGCGCCAGCAGCCTCGAGGGACAGGGAGGGAATTCACCCCTCCACTTT. Amino acids: CASSLEGQGGNSPLHF.